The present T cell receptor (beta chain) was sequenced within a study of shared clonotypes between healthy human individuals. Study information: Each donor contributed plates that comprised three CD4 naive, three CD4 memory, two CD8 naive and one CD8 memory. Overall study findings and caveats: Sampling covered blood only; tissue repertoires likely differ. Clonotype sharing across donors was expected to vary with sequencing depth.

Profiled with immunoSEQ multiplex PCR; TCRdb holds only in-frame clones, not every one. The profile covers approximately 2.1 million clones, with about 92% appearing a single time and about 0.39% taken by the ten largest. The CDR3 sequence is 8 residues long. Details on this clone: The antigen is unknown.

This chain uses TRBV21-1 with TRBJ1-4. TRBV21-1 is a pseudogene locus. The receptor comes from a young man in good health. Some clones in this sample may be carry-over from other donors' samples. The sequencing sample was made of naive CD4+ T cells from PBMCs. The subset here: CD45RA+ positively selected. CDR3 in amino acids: CASRVESF. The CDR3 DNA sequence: TGTGCCAGCAGGGTAGAATCTTTT.